This T cell receptor (beta chain) was documented in a study of CD8 T cells in ankylosing spondylitis. Whole-study results and caveats: Within matched ankylosing spondylitis synovial fluid, disease-linked clones were reportedly significantly enriched.

Details on this clonotype: What it binds is not known.

Using quantitative 5'-RACE with molecular barcodes, the authors made TCR beta libraries. TCRdb processed the 5' RACE reads anew with MiXCR; each CDR3 protein has one entry. This sample yields around 35,000 distinct CDR3 sequences, of which roughly 12% are seen a single time; roughly 32% belongs to the top ten. Trimming shortened V by 3 bases and J by 5 bases, and 11 bases separated the two germline ends. This CDR3 spans 13 amino acids. The receptor's source is a male donor with ankylosing spondylitis. This rearrangement joins TRBV12-3 or TRBV12-4 to TRBJ2-7; D is uncertain. The sample comprised synovial fluid, either unsorted or a sorted T cell fraction (not recorded which). The CDR3 region is CASSLIPIHEQYF. DNA of the CDR3: TGTGCCAGCAGTTTGATCCCTATACACGAGCAGTACTTC.